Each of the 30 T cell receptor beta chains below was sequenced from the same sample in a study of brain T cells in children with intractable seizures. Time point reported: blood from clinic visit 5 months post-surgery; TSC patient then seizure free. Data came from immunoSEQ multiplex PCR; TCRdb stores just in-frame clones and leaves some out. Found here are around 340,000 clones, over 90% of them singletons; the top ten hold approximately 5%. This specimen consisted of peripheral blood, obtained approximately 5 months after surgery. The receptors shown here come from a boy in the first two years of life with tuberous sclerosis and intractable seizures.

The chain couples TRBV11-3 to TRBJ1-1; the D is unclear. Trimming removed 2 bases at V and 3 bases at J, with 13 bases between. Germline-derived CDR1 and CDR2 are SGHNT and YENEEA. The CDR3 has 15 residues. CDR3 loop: CASSLIGREDTEAFF. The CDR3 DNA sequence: TGTGCCAGCAGCTTAATAGGGAGGGAAGACACTGAAGCTTTCTTT. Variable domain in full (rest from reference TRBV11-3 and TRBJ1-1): EAGVVQSPRYKIIEKKQPVAFWCNPISGHNTLYWYLQNLGQGPELLIRYENEEAVDDSQLPKDRFSAERLKGVDSTLKIQPAELGDSAVYLCASSLIGREDTEAFFGQGTRLTVV.

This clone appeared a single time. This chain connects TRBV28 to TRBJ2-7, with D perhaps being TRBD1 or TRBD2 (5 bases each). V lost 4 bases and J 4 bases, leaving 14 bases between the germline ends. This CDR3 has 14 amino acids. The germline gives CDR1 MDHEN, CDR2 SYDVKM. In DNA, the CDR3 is TGTGCCAGCAGTTCGGGGCTGATGGTGTACGAGCAGTACTTC. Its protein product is CASSSGLMVYEQYF.

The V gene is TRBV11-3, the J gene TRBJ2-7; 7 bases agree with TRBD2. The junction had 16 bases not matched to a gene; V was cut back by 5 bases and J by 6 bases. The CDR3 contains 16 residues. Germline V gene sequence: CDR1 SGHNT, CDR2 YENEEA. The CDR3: CASSQGRAAGNPEQYF. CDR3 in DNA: TGTGCCAGCAGCCAAGGGAGGGCAGCGGGAAACCCCGAGCAGTACTTC.

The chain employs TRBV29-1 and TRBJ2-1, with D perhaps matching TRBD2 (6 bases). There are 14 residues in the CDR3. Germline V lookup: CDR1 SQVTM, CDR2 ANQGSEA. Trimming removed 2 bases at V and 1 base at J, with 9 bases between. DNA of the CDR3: TGCAGCGTTGAACGGGAGTGGTCCTACAATGAGCAGTTCTTC. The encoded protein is CSVEREWSYNEQFF.

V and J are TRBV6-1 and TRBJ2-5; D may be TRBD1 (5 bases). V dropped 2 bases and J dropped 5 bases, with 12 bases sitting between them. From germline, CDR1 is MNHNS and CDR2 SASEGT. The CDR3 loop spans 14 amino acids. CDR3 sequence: CASSEFVRQETQYF. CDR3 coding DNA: TGTGCCAGCAGTGAATTTGTCAGACAGGAGACCCAGTACTTC.

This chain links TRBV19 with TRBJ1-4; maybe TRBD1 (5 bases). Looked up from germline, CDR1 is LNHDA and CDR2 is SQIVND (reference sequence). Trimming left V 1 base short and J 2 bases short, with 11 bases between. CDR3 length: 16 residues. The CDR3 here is CASSIVKGSTNEKLFF. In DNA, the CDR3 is TGTGCCAGTAGTATAGTGAAGGGGTCCACTAATGAAAAACTGTTTTTT. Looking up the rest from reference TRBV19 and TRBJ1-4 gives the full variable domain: DGGITQSPKYLFRKEGQNVTLSCEQNLNHDAMYWYRQDPGQGLRLIYYSQIVNDFQKGDIAEGYSVSREKKESFPLTVTSAQKNPTAFYLCASSIVKGSTNEKLFFGSGTQLSVL.

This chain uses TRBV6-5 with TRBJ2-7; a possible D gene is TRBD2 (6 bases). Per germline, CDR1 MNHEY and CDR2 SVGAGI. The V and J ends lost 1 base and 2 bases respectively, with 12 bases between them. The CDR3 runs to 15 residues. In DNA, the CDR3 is TGTGCCAGCAGTTACTTTTCTGGGGGGACCTACGAGCAGTACTTC. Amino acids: CASSYFSGGTYEQYF.

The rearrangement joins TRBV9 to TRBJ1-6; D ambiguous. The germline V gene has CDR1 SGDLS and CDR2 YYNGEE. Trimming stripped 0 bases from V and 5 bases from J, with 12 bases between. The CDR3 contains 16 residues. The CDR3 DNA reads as TGTGCCAGCAGCGTAGACCCCTCACGAAATAATTCACCCCTCCACTTT. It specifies CASSVDPSRNNSPLHF.

Written as DNA, the CDR3 is TGTGCCAGAGGGACTAGCGTCGGCGAGCAGTACTTC. It is translated as CARGTSVGEQYF. The rearrangement joins TRBV2 to TRBJ2-7; TRBD2 agrees at 10 bases. Trimming cost V 9 bases and J 6 bases; bases outside gene matches: 5. This CDR3 region has 12 residues. In germline, CDR1 is SNHLY, CDR2 FYNNEI. Full variable domain (missing parts from reference TRBV2 and TRBJ2-7): EPEVTQTPSHQVTQMGQEVILRCVPISNHLYFYWYRQILGQKVEFLVSFYNNEISEKSEIFDDQFSVERPDGSNFTLKIRSTKLEDSAMYFCARGTSVGEQYFGPGTRLTVT.

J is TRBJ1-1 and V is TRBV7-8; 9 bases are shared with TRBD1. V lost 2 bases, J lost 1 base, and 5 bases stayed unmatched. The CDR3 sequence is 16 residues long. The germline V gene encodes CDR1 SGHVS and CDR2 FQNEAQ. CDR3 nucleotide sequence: TGTGCCAGCAGCTTATACAGACAGGGGGAGAACACTGAAGCTTTCTTT. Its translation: CASSLYRQGENTEAFF.

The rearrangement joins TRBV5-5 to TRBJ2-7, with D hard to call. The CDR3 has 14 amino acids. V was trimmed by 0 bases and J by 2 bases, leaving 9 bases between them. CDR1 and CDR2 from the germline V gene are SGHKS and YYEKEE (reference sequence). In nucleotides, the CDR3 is TGTGCCAGCAGCTTGGTAGGGATGCCCTACGAGCAGTACTTC. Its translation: CASSLVGMPYEQYF.

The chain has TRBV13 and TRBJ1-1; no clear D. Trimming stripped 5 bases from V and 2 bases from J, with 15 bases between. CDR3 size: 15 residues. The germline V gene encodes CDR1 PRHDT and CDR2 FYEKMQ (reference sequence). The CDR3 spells CASSPYGPSNTEAFF. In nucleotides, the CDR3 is TGTGCCAGCAGCCCCTATGGGCCATCAAACACTGAAGCTTTCTTT.

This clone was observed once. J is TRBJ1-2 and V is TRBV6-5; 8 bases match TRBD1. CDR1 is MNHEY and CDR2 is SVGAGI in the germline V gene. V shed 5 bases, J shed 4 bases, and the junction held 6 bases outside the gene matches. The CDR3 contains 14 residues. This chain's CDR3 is CASSLYGTGYGYTF. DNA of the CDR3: TGTGCCAGCAGTCTATACGGGACAGGCTATGGCTACACCTTC.

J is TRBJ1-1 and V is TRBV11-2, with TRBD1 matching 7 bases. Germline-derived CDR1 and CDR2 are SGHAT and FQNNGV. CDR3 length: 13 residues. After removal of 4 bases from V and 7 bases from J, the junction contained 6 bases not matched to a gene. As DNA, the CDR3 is TGTGCCAGCAGCTCCTTGACAGGGTATGAAGCTTTCTTT. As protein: CASSSLTGYEAFF.

Here the CDR3 DNA reads TGTGCCAGCAGTCGACAGGGTTGGGCTTTCTTT. Translating it yields CASSRQGWAFF. J is TRBJ1-1 and V is TRBV6-5; 7 nucleotides agree with TRBD1. Trimming cost V 5 bases and J 11 bases; bases outside gene matches: 5. CDR3 length equals 11 residues. In germline, CDR1 is MNHEY, CDR2 SVGAGI.

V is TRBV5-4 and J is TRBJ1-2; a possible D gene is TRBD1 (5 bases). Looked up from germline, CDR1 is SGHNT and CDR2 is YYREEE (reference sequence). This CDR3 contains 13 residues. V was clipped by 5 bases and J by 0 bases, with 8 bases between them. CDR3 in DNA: TGTGCCAGCAGGGGGCCTCCTAACTATGGCTACACCTTC. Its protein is CASRGPPNYGYTF.

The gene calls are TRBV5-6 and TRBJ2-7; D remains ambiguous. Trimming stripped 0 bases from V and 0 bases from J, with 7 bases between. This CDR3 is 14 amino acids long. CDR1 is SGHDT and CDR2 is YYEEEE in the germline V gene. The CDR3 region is CASSLERVSYEQYF. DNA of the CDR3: TGTGCCAGCAGCTTGGAACGGGTCTCCTACGAGCAGTACTTC.

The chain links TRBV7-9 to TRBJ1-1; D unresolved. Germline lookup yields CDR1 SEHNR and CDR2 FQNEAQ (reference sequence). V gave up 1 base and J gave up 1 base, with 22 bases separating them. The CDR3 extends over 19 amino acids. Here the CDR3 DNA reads TGTGCCAGCAGCTTAGAGGGCGAAGTTTTTTCGTGGAAGAACACTGAAGCTTTCTTT. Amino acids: CASSLEGEVFSWKNTEAFF. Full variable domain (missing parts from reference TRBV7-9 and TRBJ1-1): DTGVSQNPRHKITKRGQNVTFRCDPISEHNRLYWYRQTLGQGPEFLTYFQNEAQLEKSRLLSDRFSAERPKGSFSTLEIQRTEQGDSAMYLCASSLEGEVFSWKNTEAFFGQGTRLTVV.

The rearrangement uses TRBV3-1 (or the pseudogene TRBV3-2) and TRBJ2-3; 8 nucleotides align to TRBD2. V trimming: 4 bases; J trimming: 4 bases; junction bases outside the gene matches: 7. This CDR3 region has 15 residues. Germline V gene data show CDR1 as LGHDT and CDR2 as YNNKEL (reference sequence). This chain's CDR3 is CASSPGTSNADTQYF. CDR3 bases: TGTGCCAGCAGCCCAGGGACTAGTAACGCAGATACGCAGTATTTT.

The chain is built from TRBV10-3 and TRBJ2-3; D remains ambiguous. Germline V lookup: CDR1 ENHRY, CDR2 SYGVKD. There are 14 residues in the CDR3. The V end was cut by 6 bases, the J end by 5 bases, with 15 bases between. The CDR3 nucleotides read TGTGCCATCAGCGACGGAAAGAAGGGAGATACGCAGTATTTT. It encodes CAISDGKKGDTQYF.

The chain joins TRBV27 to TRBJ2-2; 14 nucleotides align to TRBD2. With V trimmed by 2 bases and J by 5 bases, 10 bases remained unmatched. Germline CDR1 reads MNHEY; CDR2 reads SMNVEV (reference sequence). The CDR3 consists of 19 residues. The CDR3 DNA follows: TGTGCCAGCAGTTTAGATTTCTGGACTAGCGGGGGGATAACCGGGGAGCTGTTTTTT. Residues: CASSLDFWTSGGITGELFF.

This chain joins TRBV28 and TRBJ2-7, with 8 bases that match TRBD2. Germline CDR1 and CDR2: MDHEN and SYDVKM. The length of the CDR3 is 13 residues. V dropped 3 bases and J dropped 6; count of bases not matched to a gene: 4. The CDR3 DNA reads TGTGCCAGCAGTTTCCAGCGGGGGAGCGAGCAGTACTTC. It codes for CASSFQRGSEQYF.

The CDR3 coding sequence is TGTGCCATCAGTGAGTCGAATAGAGGGAGGAGAAAGAACACTGAAGCTTTCTTT. It is translated as CAISESNRGRRKNTEAFF. The chain is built from TRBV10-3 and TRBJ1-1; no definite D call. Trimming shortened V by 0 bases and J by 1 base, and 18 bases separated the two germline ends. The CDR3 length is 18 residues. Germline-derived CDR1 and CDR2 are ENHRY and SYGVKD.

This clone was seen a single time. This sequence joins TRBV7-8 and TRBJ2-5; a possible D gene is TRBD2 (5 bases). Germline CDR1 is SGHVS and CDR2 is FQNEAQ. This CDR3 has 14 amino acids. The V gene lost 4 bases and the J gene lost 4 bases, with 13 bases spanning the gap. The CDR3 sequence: CASSSSGSRETQYF. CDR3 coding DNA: TGTGCCAGCAGCTCGTCGGGATCTCGAGAGACCCAGTACTTC. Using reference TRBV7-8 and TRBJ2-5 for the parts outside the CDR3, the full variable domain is GAGVSQSPRYKVAKRGQDVALRCDPISGHVSLFWYQQALGQGPEFLTYFQNEAQLDKSGLPSDRFFAERPEGSVSTLKIQRTQQEDSAVYLCASSSSGSRETQYFGPGTRLLVL.

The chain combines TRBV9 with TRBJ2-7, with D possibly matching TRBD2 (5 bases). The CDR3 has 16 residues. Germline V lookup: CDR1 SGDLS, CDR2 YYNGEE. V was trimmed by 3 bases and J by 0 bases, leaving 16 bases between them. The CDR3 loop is CASSGAGHESSYEQYF. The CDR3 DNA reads TGTGCCAGCAGCGGTGCGGGCCACGAAAGCTCCTACGAGCAGTACTTC. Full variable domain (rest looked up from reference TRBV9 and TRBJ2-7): DSGVTQTPKHLITATGQRVTLRCSPRSGDLSVYWYQQSLDQGLQFLIQYYNGEERAKGNILERFSAQQFPDLHSELNLSSLELGDSALYFCASSGAGHESSYEQYFGPGTRLTVT.

In nucleotides, the CDR3 is TGTGCCACCAGCACTGACGCGTGGGCCAACGTCCTGACTTTC. This encodes CATSTDAWANVLTF. The chain is built from TRBV15 and TRBJ2-6; D remains unclear. The CDR3 has 14 amino acids. Germline V gene data show CDR1 as LNHNV and CDR2 as YYDKDF (reference sequence). Trimming cost V 4 bases and J 5 bases, with 9 bases left between them.

The CDR3 here is CASSSLAAILHEQFF. As DNA, the CDR3 is TGTGCCAGCAGCTCCCTAGCGGCTATCCTACATGAGCAGTTCTTC. V and J are TRBV7-2 and TRBJ2-1; 7 bases are shared with TRBD2. There are 15 residues in the CDR3. Germline V CDR1 and CDR2: SGHTA, FQGNSA. V lost 4 bases and J lost 8; bases outside the gene matches: 11.

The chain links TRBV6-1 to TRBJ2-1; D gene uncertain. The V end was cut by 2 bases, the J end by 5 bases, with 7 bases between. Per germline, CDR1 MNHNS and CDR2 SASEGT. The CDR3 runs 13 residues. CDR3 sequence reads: CASSERRNNEQFF. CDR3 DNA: TGTGCCAGCAGTGAAAGACGGAACAATGAGCAGTTCTTC.

The CDR3 here is CAWSSGYYGYTF. DNA of the CDR3: TGTGCCTGGAGTTCTGGATACTATGGCTACACCTTC. V is TRBV30 and J is TRBJ1-2; D is unresolved. Germline-derived CDR1 and CDR2 are GTSNPN and SVGIG (reference sequence). Between the trimmed V and J ends, which lost 2 bases and 3 bases, there was a span of 7 bases. This CDR3 has 12 residues. Drawing the rest from reference TRBV30 and TRBJ1-2, the complete variable domain is SQTIHQWPATLVQPVGSPLSLECTVEGTSNPNLYWYRQAAGRGLQLLFYSVGIGQISSEVPQNLSASRPQDRQFILSSKKLLLSDSGFYLCAWSSGYYGYTFGSGTRLTVV.

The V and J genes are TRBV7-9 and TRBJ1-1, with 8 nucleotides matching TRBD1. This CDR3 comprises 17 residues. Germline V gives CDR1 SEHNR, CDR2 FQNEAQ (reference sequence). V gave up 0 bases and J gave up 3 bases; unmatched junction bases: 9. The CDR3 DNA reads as TGTGCCAGCAGCTTAGCGAATTCGGGCAGGGGGCACACTGAAGCTTTCTTT. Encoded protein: CASSLANSGRGHTEAFF.